Sequencing of this TCR beta chain was carried out in a study of technical replicates of blood from four donors. Assay: immunoSEQ multiplex PCR; the TCRdb copy retains only in-frame clones and omits some. Of more than 90,000 clones in the sample, 96% were seen once. CDR1 LGHNA and CDR2 YNFKEQ come from the germline V gene. The CDR3 is 14 residues long. V was pared by 0 bases and J by 8 bases, with 13 bases between. The chain uses TRBV4-2 and TRBJ1-1, with D perhaps TRBD1 (5 bases). The sequence came from a human donor in good health. The sequenced sample consisted of T cells isolated from PBMCs. In DNA form, the CDR3 reads TGTGCCAGCAGCCAAGATCTAGGGGCAGGGGAAGCTTTCTTT. It specifies CASSQDLGAGEAFF.